Below are 19 T cell receptor beta chains sequenced from a single sample in a study of cytomegalovirus exposure and HLA in healthy donors. PCR primers comprised 60 Vbeta and 13 Jbeta primers. Some clones are missing from TCRdb's copy, which holds only in-frame ones; the method was immunoSEQ multiplex PCR. Of about 120,000 clones in the sample, 80% are singletons; the top ten hold 7.5% to 9%. The material sequenced was PBMCs. The source of these receptors is a female donor in good health and CMV-seropositive.

The rearrangement links TRBV28 to TRBJ1-5, with TRBD1 matching 7 bases. With V trimmed by 8 bases and J by 3 bases, 4 bases remained unmatched. CDR1 MDHEN and CDR2 SYDVKM come from the germline V gene. The CDR3 totals 13 residues. CDR3 amino acids: CASGDSFNQPQHF. In nucleotides, the CDR3 is TGTGCCAGCGGGGACAGCTTCAATCAGCCCCAGCATTTT.

This sequence joins TRBV2 and TRBJ2-7; 8 bases match TRBD1. Germline V CDR1 and CDR2: SNHLY, FYNNEI. After removal of 4 bases from V and 3 bases from J, the junction contained 2 bases not matched to a gene. This CDR3 contains 13 residues. The CDR3 is CASSGDRIYEQYF. CDR3 DNA sequence: TGTGCCAGCAGTGGGGACAGGATCTACGAGCAGTACTTC.

The chain links TRBV5-6 to TRBJ2-2, with 8 positions matching TRBD2. CDR3 size: 17 residues. Germline V gene data show CDR1 as SGHDT and CDR2 as YYEEEE. V gave up 4 bases and J gave up 5 bases; unmatched junction bases: 13. The CDR3 region has the DNA TGTGCCAGCAGCCCTGTCGCGGGGGGCCCCATTACCGGGGAGCTGTTTTTT. It yields the protein CASSPVAGGPITGELFF.

The V call is TRBV27, the J call TRBJ2-3; D is unclear. The CDR3 runs to 14 residues. Germline-derived CDR1 and CDR2 are MNHEY and SMNVEV (reference sequence). V lost 3 bases to trimming and J lost 0 bases, with 7 bases between them. CDR3: CASSLYSSTDTQYF. DNA for the CDR3: TGTGCCAGCAGTTTGTATTCTAGCACAGATACGCAGTATTTT.

This chain connects TRBV20-1 to TRBJ2-7; 9 nucleotides line up with TRBD1. The germline gives CDR1 DFQATT, CDR2 SNEGSKA (reference sequence). The CDR3 is made up of 11 amino acids. Trimming at V came to 5 bases and at J to 6 bases, leaving 2 bases not matched to a gene. The CDR3 spells CSAPDRGEQYF. CDR3 nucleotides: TGCAGTGCTCCGGACAGGGGCGAGCAGTACTTC.

In its sample, this clone was seen a few times. The gene calls are TRBV9 and TRBJ1-2; TRBD1 matches 7 bases. CDR1 is SGDLS, CDR2 YYNGEE, per germline. V lost 5 bases, J lost 8 bases, and 12 bases stayed unmatched. The CDR3 has 14 residues. This chain's CDR3 is CASSGDSTGQGYTF. CDR3 coding DNA: TGTGCCAGCAGTGGAGACTCGACAGGGCAAGGCTACACCTTC. Supplemented by reference TRBV9 and TRBJ1-2, the full variable domain reads DSGVTQTPKHLITATGQRVTLRCSPRSGDLSVYWYQQSLDQGLQFLIQYYNGEERAKGNILERFSAQQFPDLHSELNLSSLELGDSALYFCASSGDSTGQGYTFGSGTRLTVV.

The chain joins TRBV9 to TRBJ1-1; D unresolved. This CDR3 comprises 13 residues. V was clipped by 0 bases and J by 11 bases, with 14 bases between them. Germline assignment: CDR1 SGDLS and CDR2 YYNGEE. The CDR3 DNA reads TGTGCCAGCAGCGTAGTCCACCGAGGTTCGGCTTTCTTT. Protein product: CASSVVHRGSAFF.

The rearrangement joins TRBV27 to TRBJ1-4; the D is unclear. The CDR3 is 15 amino acids. Trimming cost V 4 bases and J 5 bases, with 14 bases left between them. Germline lookup yields CDR1 MNHEY and CDR2 SMNVEV (reference sequence). CDR3 nucleotides: TGTGCCAGCAGTTCCCGGGTCCCAGTCAATGAAAAACTGTTTTTT. Translated, it gives CASSSRVPVNEKLFF.

The chain is built from TRBV7-2 and TRBJ1-6; no definite D call. Trimming left V 0 bases short and J 7 bases short, with 7 bases between. The CDR3 is made up of 14 amino acids. CDR1 and CDR2 from the germline V gene are SGHTA and FQGNSA. CDR3 protein: CASSLAVRNSPLHF. Written as DNA, the CDR3 is TGTGCCAGCAGCTTAGCAGTCAGAAATTCACCCCTCCACTTT.

This chain connects TRBV4-1 to TRBJ1-2; possible D gene TRBD1, 6 bases. CDR3 size: 16 residues. V lost 0 bases to trimming and J lost 1 base, with 12 bases between them. The germline V gene encodes CDR1 MGHRA and CDR2 YSYEKL. The CDR3 nucleotides read TGCGCCAGCAGCCAAGAGCCCAGGGGATATAACTATGGCTACACCTTC. Protein sequence: CASSQEPRGYNYGYTF.

This clone was seen a single time. The chain has TRBV6-1 and TRBJ2-4; D possibly corresponds to TRBD2 (5 bases). Germline V gene data show CDR1 as MNHNS and CDR2 as SASEGT. Between the trimmed V and J ends, which lost 2 bases and 0 bases, there was a span of 11 bases. The CDR3 is made up of 16 amino acids. The CDR3 here is CASSETDFLAKNIQYF. The CDR3 DNA reads as TGTGCCAGCAGTGAAACGGACTTCCTAGCCAAAAACATTCAGTACTTC.

This clone came up a few times. CDR3 coding DNA: TGTGCCAGCAGCTTGAGGGACAGGGACTATGGCTACACCTTC. Its translation is CASSLRDRDYGYTF. The genes are TRBV5-4 and TRBJ1-2; TRBD1 agrees at 9 bases. V was pared by 1 base and J by 3 bases, with 1 base of the junction left unmatched. The CDR3 is 14 amino acids. From germline, CDR1 is SGHNT and CDR2 YYREEE (reference sequence).

The CDR3: CASSLLRGRLTDTQYF. Written as DNA, the CDR3 is TGTGCCAGCAGCTTGTTGCGCGGGCGACTCACAGATACGCAGTATTTT. The genes are TRBV5-6 and TRBJ2-3; TRBD2 might be the D (5 bases). Deletions cut 1 base from V and 2 bases from J, with 14 bases between. Germline V lookup: CDR1 SGHDT, CDR2 YYEEEE. CDR3 size: 16 residues.

This rearrangement joins TRBV20-1 to TRBJ2-6; possible D gene TRBD2, 5 bases. Germline V lookup: CDR1 DFQATT, CDR2 SNEGSKA (reference sequence). The CDR3 is 11 amino acids. The CDR3 sequence is CSGTGANVLTF. The CDR3 bases are TGCAGCGGGACTGGGGCCAACGTCCTGACTTTC.

The V gene is TRBV2, the J gene TRBJ2-7; D gene unclear. With 2 bases removed from V and 2 bases from J, the gap between germline ends came to 4 bases. Germline-derived CDR1 and CDR2 are SNHLY and FYNNEI. The CDR3 spans 12 residues. This CDR3 reads CASSEPAYEQYF. CDR3 nucleotides: TGTGCCAGCAGTGAACCGGCCTACGAGCAGTACTTC.

The CDR3 reads CATNRGDGELFF. In nucleotides, the CDR3 is TGTGCCACCAACAGGGGTGACGGGGAGCTGTTTTTT. V gene TRBV10-3 combines with J gene TRBJ2-2; TRBD1 aligns across 7 bases. The CDR3 has 12 amino acids. Germline trimming cut 10 bases from V and 7 bases from J; bases unmatched to any gene: 6. Per the germline V gene, CDR1 is ENHRY and CDR2 is SYGVKD.

This clone showed up just once. The chain employs TRBV5-1 and TRBJ2-5; TRBD2 matches at 14 bases. This CDR3 spans 16 amino acids. Germline assignment: CDR1 SGHRS and CDR2 YFSETQ. The J segment lost 2 bases and the V segment lost 2 bases, leaving 2 bases of the junction unmatched. This chain's CDR3 is CASSFRLAGGQETQYF. CDR3 bases: TGCGCCAGCAGCTTTAGACTAGCGGGGGGGCAAGAGACCCAGTACTTC.

The chain carries TRBV19 and TRBJ1-5; 12 bases agree with TRBD1. The CDR3 contains 17 residues. Germline loops: CDR1 LNHDA, CDR2 SQIVND (reference sequence). With V trimmed by 6 bases and J by 6 bases, 12 bases remained unmatched. CDR3 residues: CASRDLGTGGVGQPQHF. The DNA of the CDR3 is TGTGCCAGTAGGGATTTGGGGACAGGGGGCGTTGGTCAGCCCCAGCATTTT.

The gene calls are TRBV6-1 and TRBJ2-7, with D unresolved. Per the germline V gene, CDR1 is MNHNS and CDR2 is SASEGT. Trimming took 3 bases from V and 6 from J, leaving 6 bases between them. The CDR3 runs to 11 residues. The CDR3 loop reads CASSDYGEQYF. The CDR3 nucleotides are TGTGCCAGCAGTGACTACGGCGAGCAGTACTTC.